A selection of T cell receptor beta chains follows, all from one sample in a study of spatial heterogeneity in lung cancer. Each CDR3 protein is one row after TCRdb ran MiXCR on the 5' RACE reads. The data contain around 21,000 distinct CDR3 sequences, 4% to 5.5% of them singletons. The source was lung tumor tissue, collected at surgery. Receptor source: a male donor with early-stage non-small cell lung cancer. CDR3s include the opening cysteine and the closing phenylalanine or tryptophan. The order of the fields is V gene, D gene, clone size, J gene, CDR3 protein, CDR3 DNA. The D gene is left open where the match is weak. Size values are once, few and many counts, or a class for expanded clones, and some rows have none.

v_gene: TRBV7-2; d_gene: .; abundance: few; j_gene: TRBJ2-7; CDR3aa: CASSSSWTEQYF; CDR3nt: TGTGCCAGCAGCTCTTCTTGGACCGAGCAGTACTTC
v_gene: TRBV11-2; d_gene: .; abundance: many; j_gene: TRBJ2-7; CDR3aa: CASSLEETEQYF; CDR3nt: TGTGCCAGCAGCTTAGAAGAAACGGAGCAGTACTTC
v_gene: TRBV3-1; d_gene: .; abundance: few; j_gene: TRBJ2-1; CDR3aa: CASSQDSPPLF; CDR3nt: TGTGCCAGCAGCCAAGATAGTCCTCCCCTCTTC
v_gene: TRBV29-1; d_gene: .; abundance: many; j_gene: TRBJ2-5; CDR3aa: CSVGEKGQLYF; CDR3nt: TGCAGCGTTGGGGAAAAAGGACAGCTTTACTTC
v_gene: TRBV11-2; d_gene: .; abundance: .; j_gene: TRBJ1-1; CDR3aa: CASTTELGEAFF; CDR3nt: TGTGCCAGCACAACCGAACTGGGTGAAGCTTTCTTT
v_gene: TRBV28; d_gene: .; abundance: many; j_gene: TRBJ2-6; CDR3aa: CASSRGLVGANVLTF; CDR3nt: TGTGCCAGCAGTCGGGGTTTAGTTGGGGCCAACGTCCTGACTTTC
v_gene: TRBV27; d_gene: .; abundance: many; j_gene: TRBJ2-1; CDR3aa: CASSLVGYDNEQFF; CDR3nt: TGTGCCAGCAGTTTAGTAGGGTACGATAATGAGCAGTTCTTC
v_gene: TRBV5-1; d_gene: .; abundance: many; j_gene: TRBJ2-3; CDR3aa: CASSLVIGDTQYF; CDR3nt: TGCGCCAGCAGCTTGGTGATCGGAGATACGCAGTATTTT
v_gene: TRBV6-5; d_gene: .; abundance: many; j_gene: TRBJ2-5; CDR3aa: CASSYASEETQYF; CDR3nt: TGTGCCAGCAGTTACGCCAGCGAAGAGACCCAGTACTTC
v_gene: TRBV3-1; d_gene: .; abundance: many; j_gene: TRBJ1-1; CDR3aa: CASSQTATEAFF; CDR3nt: TGTGCCAGCAGCCAGACAGCAACTGAAGCTTTCTTT
v_gene: TRBV5-1; d_gene: .; abundance: many; j_gene: TRBJ2-3; CDR3aa: CASSPILGTDTQYF; CDR3nt: TGCGCCAGCAGCCCGATTTTGGGCACAGATACGCAGTATTTT
v_gene: TRBV20-1; d_gene: .; abundance: many; j_gene: TRBJ2-4; CDR3aa: CSARDLNIQYF; CDR3nt: TGCAGTGCTAGGGACCTAAACATTCAGTACTTC
v_gene: TRBV28; d_gene: TRBD2; abundance: .; j_gene: TRBJ2-3; CDR3aa: CASSFLRPWREAHADTQYF; CDR3nt: TGTGCCAGCAGTTTCCTCCGTCCCTGGCGGGAGGCCCATGCAGATACGCAGTATTTT
v_gene: TRBV3-1; d_gene: TRBD2; abundance: many; j_gene: TRBJ2-2; CDR3aa: CASSRGLAGGLGTGELFF; CDR3nt: TGTGCCAGCAGCCGTGGACTAGCGGGAGGGCTCGGAACCGGGGAGCTGTTTTTT
v_gene: TRBV20-1; d_gene: .; abundance: many; j_gene: TRBJ1-1; CDR3aa: CSARVPGLRNTEAFF; CDR3nt: TGCAGTGCTAGAGTCCCGGGTTTGAGGAACACTGAAGCTTTCTTT
v_gene: TRBV7-3; d_gene: TRBD1; abundance: many; j_gene: TRBJ2-1; CDR3aa: CASSSDRGPYNEQFF; CDR3nt: TGTGCCAGCAGCTCAGACAGGGGCCCCTACAATGAGCAGTTCTTC
v_gene: TRBV6-5; d_gene: TRBD1; abundance: many; j_gene: TRBJ2-1; CDR3aa: CASSLDRGRDEQFF; CDR3nt: TGTGCCAGCAGCCTAGACAGGGGGCGGGATGAGCAGTTCTTC
v_gene: TRBV9; d_gene: .; abundance: many; j_gene: TRBJ1-2; CDR3aa: CASSSRTGQGINGYTF; CDR3nt: TGTGCCAGCAGCTCCCGGACGGGGCAGGGGATCAATGGCTACACCTTC
v_gene: TRBV5-1; d_gene: .; abundance: many; j_gene: TRBJ2-5; CDR3aa: CASSLPEETQYF; CDR3nt: TGCGCCAGCAGCCTCCCTGAAGAGACCCAGTACTTC
v_gene: TRBV4-2; d_gene: TRBD1; abundance: few; j_gene: TRBJ2-7; CDR3aa: CASSQVSTGASYEQYF; CDR3nt: TGTGCCAGCAGCCAAGTCTCGACAGGGGCCTCCTACGAGCAGTACTTC
v_gene: TRBV20-1; d_gene: .; abundance: many; j_gene: TRBJ1-6; CDR3aa: CSAKRGAGSPLHF; CDR3nt: TGCAGTGCCAAGCGGGGGGCGGGTTCACCCCTCCACTTT
v_gene: TRBV7-9; d_gene: .; abundance: .; j_gene: TRBJ1-1; CDR3aa: CASSLDVRGRAFF; CDR3nt: TGTGCCAGCAGCTTAGACGTAAGGGGCAGAGCTTTCTTT
v_gene: TRBV7-8; d_gene: TRBD1; abundance: many; j_gene: TRBJ1-3; CDR3aa: CASSSRQGASGNTIYF; CDR3nt: TGTGCCAGCAGTTCTCGACAGGGGGCCTCTGGAAACACCATATATTTT
v_gene: TRBV6-4; d_gene: .; abundance: many; j_gene: TRBJ2-1; CDR3aa: CASSNEQFF; CDR3nt: TGTGCCAGCAGTAATGAGCAGTTCTTC
v_gene: TRBV7-9; d_gene: TRBD1; abundance: many; j_gene: TRBJ2-1; CDR3aa: CASSTDRAISREQFF; CDR3nt: TGTGCCAGCAGCACGGACAGGGCCATCTCGAGGGAGCAGTTCTTC
v_gene: TRBV4-2; d_gene: .; abundance: many; j_gene: TRBJ2-3; CDR3aa: CASSPTLGSSTDTQYF; CDR3nt: TGTGCCAGCAGCCCAACCCTGGGATCTAGCACAGATACGCAGTATTTT
v_gene: TRBV20-1; d_gene: .; abundance: many; j_gene: TRBJ2-7; CDR3aa: CSADLDSKDEQYF; CDR3nt: TGCAGCGCCGATCTCGACTCGAAAGACGAGCAGTACTTC
v_gene: TRBV5-6; d_gene: .; abundance: many; j_gene: TRBJ1-1; CDR3aa: CASSLLAGRKRAFF; CDR3nt: TGTGCCAGCAGCTTGTTGGCCGGCCGCAAGAGGGCTTTCTTT
v_gene: TRBV27; d_gene: .; abundance: many; j_gene: TRBJ2-5; CDR3aa: CASSWGLRGETQYF; CDR3nt: TGTGCCAGCAGTTGGGGACTCCGGGGGGAGACCCAGTACTTC
v_gene: TRBV6-5; d_gene: .; abundance: many; j_gene: TRBJ1-6; CDR3aa: CASSSGHQNSPLHF; CDR3nt: TGTGCCAGCAGTTCGGGACACCAAAATTCACCCCTCCACTTT
v_gene: TRBV2; d_gene: .; abundance: many; j_gene: TRBJ2-2; CDR3aa: CASSPWVRAGELFF; CDR3nt: TGTGCCAGCAGCCCCTGGGTTAGGGCCGGGGAGCTGTTTTTT
v_gene: TRBV12-3/TRBV12-4; d_gene: TRBD1; abundance: many; j_gene: TRBJ1-5; CDR3aa: CASSFGQGGQPQHF; CDR3nt: TGTGCCAGCAGTTTCGGACAGGGGGGTCAGCCCCAGCATTTT
v_gene: TRBV18; d_gene: TRBD1; abundance: many; j_gene: TRBJ1-2; CDR3aa: CASSPTGAPNGYTF; CDR3nt: TGTGCCAGCTCGCCAACAGGGGCCCCTAATGGCTACACCTTC
v_gene: TRBV7-9; d_gene: .; abundance: many; j_gene: TRBJ1-1; CDR3aa: CASSPTEGAGVNTEAFF; CDR3nt: TGTGCCAGCAGCCCAACTGAAGGGGCCGGGGTGAACACTGAAGCTTTCTTT
v_gene: TRBV20-1; d_gene: .; abundance: many; j_gene: TRBJ2-4; CDR3aa: CSARDFRSENIQYF; CDR3nt: TGCAGTGCTAGAGATTTCCGGAGCGAAAACATTCAGTACTTC
v_gene: TRBV6-5; d_gene: .; abundance: many; j_gene: TRBJ2-3; CDR3aa: CASKNQGQRDTQYF; CDR3nt: TGTGCCAGCAAGAACCAGGGCCAGAGGGATACGCAGTATTTT
v_gene: TRBV19; d_gene: .; abundance: many; j_gene: TRBJ1-5; CDR3aa: CASSIGGGQPQHF; CDR3nt: TGTGCCAGTAGTATAGGCGGGGGTCAGCCCCAGCATTTT
v_gene: TRBV28; d_gene: TRBD1; abundance: many; j_gene: TRBJ2-6; CDR3aa: CASRTGDDSGANVLTF; CDR3nt: TGTGCCAGTCGGACAGGGGACGACTCTGGGGCCAACGTCCTGACTTTC
v_gene: TRBV5-1; d_gene: TRBD1; abundance: many; j_gene: TRBJ2-5; CDR3aa: CASTMAGTGPQETQYF; CDR3nt: TGCGCCAGCACAATGGCCGGGACAGGGCCCCAAGAGACCCAGTACTTC
v_gene: TRBV6-2/TRBV6-3; d_gene: TRBD2; abundance: large; j_gene: TRBJ2-1; CDR3aa: CASSTPSLTSTSYNEQFF; CDR3nt: TGTGCCAGCAGTACCCCTTCACTGACTAGCACCTCCTACAATGAGCAGTTCTTC
v_gene: TRBV7-2; d_gene: .; abundance: many; j_gene: TRBJ2-3; CDR3aa: CASSFPEGWDTQYF; CDR3nt: TGTGCCAGCAGCTTCCCCGAAGGCTGGGATACGCAGTATTTT
v_gene: TRBV3-1; d_gene: TRBD2; abundance: many; j_gene: TRBJ2-1; CDR3aa: CASSQDLASGGNNEQFF; CDR3nt: TGTGCCAGCAGCCAAGATCTCGCTAGCGGGGGAAACAATGAGCAGTTCTTC
v_gene: TRBV20-1; d_gene: TRBD2; abundance: few; j_gene: TRBJ2-1; CDR3aa: CSGIGTSGAISYNEQFF; CDR3nt: TGCAGTGGGATCGGGACTAGCGGGGCGATTTCCTACAATGAGCAGTTCTTC
v_gene: TRBV7-2; d_gene: .; abundance: many; j_gene: TRBJ2-7; CDR3aa: CASSLGTSPYEQYF; CDR3nt: TGTGCCAGCAGCCTCGGGACATCCCCCTACGAGCAGTACTTC
v_gene: TRBV29-1; d_gene: TRBD1; abundance: many; j_gene: TRBJ2-5; CDR3aa: CSVLTGGETQYF; CDR3nt: TGCAGCGTCCTGACAGGGGGAGAGACCCAGTACTTC
v_gene: TRBV9; d_gene: .; abundance: many; j_gene: TRBJ2-1; CDR3aa: CASSEAHEQFF; CDR3nt: TGTGCCAGCAGCGAGGCCCATGAGCAGTTCTTC
v_gene: TRBV2; d_gene: .; abundance: many; j_gene: TRBJ2-3; CDR3aa: CASSLVGALTDTQYF; CDR3nt: TGTGCCAGCAGTCTGGTGGGGGCGCTGACAGATACGCAGTATTTT
v_gene: TRBV2; d_gene: TRBD1; abundance: many; j_gene: TRBJ1-5; CDR3aa: CASRRRQGLNQPQHF; CDR3nt: TGTGCCAGCAGACGACGACAGGGCCTCAATCAGCCCCAGCATTTT
v_gene: TRBV29-1; d_gene: TRBD1; abundance: .; j_gene: TRBJ1-3; CDR3aa: CSVTGANSGNTIYF; CDR3nt: TGCAGCGTTACAGGGGCTAACTCTGGAAACACCATATATTTT
v_gene: TRBV7-2; d_gene: .; abundance: many; j_gene: TRBJ1-1; CDR3aa: CASSLGVKTEAFF; CDR3nt: TGTGCCAGCAGCTTAGGAGTAAAAACTGAAGCTTTCTTT
v_gene: TRBV7-3; d_gene: .; abundance: many; j_gene: TRBJ1-1; CDR3aa: CASSLIAGDKVEAFF; CDR3nt: TGTGCCAGCAGCTTAATTGCAGGGGACAAGGTTGAAGCTTTCTTT
v_gene: TRBV20-1; d_gene: .; abundance: many; j_gene: TRBJ2-4; CDR3aa: CSARTSPAKNIQYF; CDR3nt: TGCAGTGCTAGAACCTCCCCTGCCAAAAACATTCAGTACTTC
v_gene: TRBV4-1; d_gene: TRBD2; abundance: .; j_gene: TRBJ2-3; CDR3aa: CASSQGRGDTDTQYF; CDR3nt: TGCGCCAGCAGCCAAGGGCGGGGGGACACAGATACGCAGTATTTT
v_gene: TRBV14; d_gene: .; abundance: many; j_gene: TRBJ2-2; CDR3aa: CASSLSFSAGELFF; CDR3nt: TGTGCCAGCAGCCTCTCATTCTCGGCCGGGGAGCTGTTTTTT
v_gene: TRBV7-8; d_gene: .; abundance: many; j_gene: TRBJ2-1; CDR3aa: CASSNGWGAYNEQFF; CDR3nt: TGTGCCAGCAGCAACGGTTGGGGAGCCTACAATGAGCAGTTCTTC
v_gene: TRBV5-1; d_gene: .; abundance: many; j_gene: TRBJ2-5; CDR3aa: CASSFGRDQETQYF; CDR3nt: TGCGCCAGCAGCTTCGGCAGGGACCAAGAGACCCAGTACTTC
v_gene: TRBV18; d_gene: TRBD2; abundance: .; j_gene: TRBJ2-5; CDR3aa: CASSPGLAGYQETQYF; CDR3nt: TGTGCCAGCTCACCTGGACTAGCGGGGTATCAAGAGACCCAGTACTTC
v_gene: TRBV7-2; d_gene: TRBD2; abundance: .; j_gene: TRBJ2-5; CDR3aa: CAEREASGSSETQYF; CDR3nt: TGTGCCGAGAGGGAGGCTAGCGGGAGCTCGGAGACCCAGTACTTC
v_gene: TRBV28; d_gene: TRBD1; abundance: many; j_gene: TRBJ1-2; CDR3aa: CASSLDRVDFDTF; CDR3nt: TGTGCCAGCAGTTTGGACAGGGTGGATTTCGACACCTTC